The present T cell receptor beta chain was sequenced within a study of blood T cell repertoires in COVID-19 (dated by TCRdb to the early 2020s). At the level of the whole study: The collaborator samples originated in the United States, Italy and Spain and spanned the acute and convalescent phases of COVID-19. Samples came from the ongoing ImmuneRACE study (first 160 participants) plus 1,254 subjects from 6 global collaborators. The prospective study material was composed of cDNA or gDNA derived from T cells, B-cell-depleted T cells, or PBMCs. Nearly every sample came with metadata listing a de-identified subject ID, COVID-19 status, age in years and sex. Deeply sampled blood TCRbeta repertoires from subjects exposed to, actively infected with, or recovered from COVID-19 were included in the dataset. The repertoires were made available in a free public database intended to serve as a resource for research on the immune response to SARS-CoV-2. HLA class I and class II types, where available, came from metadata supplied by the sample provider rather than from assay-based typing. The paper as a whole reports these results and caveats: Clinical and demographic metadata were provided uncurated, with the amount varying by source and participant.

CDR1 is given as SGHRS and CDR2 as YFSETQ, both from the germline V gene. Including the terminal cysteine and phenylalanine, the CDR3 comprises 16 residues. Only CDR3 DNA is held: 48 bases, read in frame from base 1. Unmatched junction bases come to 12, with V trimmed by 4 bases and J by 8 bases. TCRbeta CDR3 regions were amplified from genomic DNA by means of the immunoSEQ Assay, a bias-controlled multiplex PCR. As for the authors' bioinformatics: Within the assay, amplification of reference gene primers was used to estimate how many nucleated cells each sample contained. To quantify the absolute abundance of each unique TCRbeta CDR3 rearrangement, sequence reads were collapsed and filtered. For each sample, productive Simpson clonality was calculated by taking the square root of Simpson's diversity index across productive rearrangements. Not all clones reach the TCRdb copy of this immuneACCESS table, which keeps in-frame sequences only. Checked studies attribute under half of the gap to unresolved V genes and leave the rest unexplained. V and J calls plus clone size are reproduced from that table; the DNA served to infer D and trimming. The sample table lists about 440,000 clones, roughly 89% of them with a count of one. Approximately 4.5% of the sample goes to the ten largest clones.

On this clone itself: The antigen it binds to is not known. Within one base of it there is no much larger clone, and no base qualities were kept.

Each collaborating institution followed its own protocols to collect whole blood in K2EDTA tubes. For TCRbeta analysis, collaborators shipped samples as frozen whole blood, isolated PBMCs, or DNA extracted from either of those sample types. This sequence was found in a woman in her thirties with acute or convalescent COVID-19. This chain is built from TRBV5-1 and TRBJ1-4, with TRBD1 identical over 9 junction bases. The sample was peripheral blood. At the DNA level, the sequence is TGCGCCAGCAGCGGTACCGGGACAGGGTTAGGGGAAAAACTGTTTTTT. This gives the protein CASSGTGTGLGEKLFF.